These 25 T cell receptor beta chains share one sample of origin, sequenced in a study of multiple sclerosis patients with progressive multifocal leukoencephalopathy. Time point indicated: 6 to 7 months of natalizumab therapy. TCRdb's copy holds only in-frame clones and misses some; the assay was immunoSEQ multiplex PCR. The sample includes some 31,000 clones, about 90% of them seen just once. The starting material was PBMCs, obtained from a patient treated with natalizumab. The receptors stem from a human donor with multiple sclerosis.

The chain carries TRBV10-3 and TRBJ1-4; D remains unclear. The CDR3 extends over 15 amino acids. V shed 0 bases and J shed 8 bases, with 13 bases lying between them. Per the germline V gene, CDR1 is ENHRY and CDR2 is SYGVKD. The CDR3 loop reads CAISESGGPFEKLFF. CDR3 nucleotide sequence: TGTGCCATCAGTGAGTCGGGAGGGCCCTTCGAAAAACTGTTTTTT.

The J gene is TRBJ1-1, the V gene TRBV25-1; D is perhaps TRBD1 (6 bases). V was trimmed by 1 base and J by 2 bases, leaving 14 bases between them. The CDR3 length is 16 residues. Germline lookup yields CDR1 MGHDK and CDR2 SYGVNS. The CDR3 sequence: CASSESTPGANTEAFF. The CDR3 bases are TGTGCCAGCAGTGAATCTACGCCAGGGGCTAACACTGAAGCTTTCTTT.

The J gene is TRBJ1-1, the V gene TRBV6-5; TRBD1 agrees at 7 bases. Germline V gene lookup returns CDR1 MNHEY and CDR2 SVGAGI. V lost 4 bases and J lost 4; bases outside the gene matches: 6. The CDR3 is 14 amino acids. CDR3: CASSFFAGGTEAFF. The DNA for the CDR3 is TGTGCCAGCAGTTTCTTCGCAGGGGGCACTGAAGCTTTCTTT.

The chain is built from TRBV28 and TRBJ2-1; TRBD2 aligns across 11 bases. The CDR3 length is 17 residues. CDR1 is MDHEN, CDR2 SYDVKM, per germline. Trimming cost V 3 bases and J 12 bases; bases outside gene matches: 16. Here the CDR3 DNA reads TGTGCCAGCAGTTTCCAGCTTATAGCGGGAGGGGACCACACGCAGTTCTTC. As protein: CASSFQLIAGGDHTQFF.

This chain connects TRBV15 to TRBJ1-5; 7 positions match TRBD1. The germline V gene encodes CDR1 LNHNV and CDR2 YYDKDF (reference sequence). Losses at the gene ends were 4 bases for V and 2 bases for J; bases not matched to a gene: 2. The CDR3 runs to 14 residues. The CDR3 here is CATSTDRGNQPQHF. The CDR3 bases are TGTGCCACCAGCACAGACAGGGGCAATCAGCCCCAGCATTTT.

The rearrangement joins TRBV6-5 to TRBJ1-1; D possibly corresponds to TRBD1 (6 bases). Germline CDR1 reads MNHEY; CDR2 reads SVGAGI. The CDR3 is 13 amino acids. Trimming removed 7 bases at V and 4 bases at J, with 13 bases between. CDR3 sequence reads: CASTITGSTEAFF. CDR3 bases: TGTGCCAGCACCATCACAGGGTCCACTGAAGCTTTCTTT.

Remarks on this clone: No DNA is shown, since the ends of the CDR3 on it are uncertain; the CDR3 is the one TCRdb lists. The rearrangement uses TRBV27 and TRBJ1-5; TRBD1 is the table's D call, not checked against the DNA. CDR1 MNHEY and CDR2 SMNVEV come from the germline V gene (reference sequence). The CDR3 is 14 amino acids in total, end residues counted. The CDR3 loop is CASSSSTGVQPQHF.

CDR3 sequence: CASSSQGFTNTEAFF. The CDR3 nucleotides read TGTGCCAGCAGTTCTCAGGGGTTTACGAACACTGAAGCTTTCTTT. This chain joins TRBV6-5 and TRBJ1-1, with a tentative D call TRBD1 (6 bases). V was trimmed by 4 bases and J by 1 base, leaving 13 bases between them. The CDR3 sequence is 15 residues long. Germline-derived CDR1 and CDR2 are MNHEY and SVGAGI.

The chain couples TRBV5-5 to TRBJ1-1; the D gene is possibly TRBD1 (6 bases). The V gene lost 2 bases and the J gene lost 4 bases, with 12 bases spanning the gap. The CDR3 contains 14 residues. Germline assignment: CDR1 SGHKS and CDR2 YYEKEE (reference sequence). For the CDR3, the DNA is TGTGCCAGCAGCTTTATCGAAGGGGGCACTGAAGCTTTCTTT. Translating gives CASSFIEGGTEAFF. The variable domain in full, with the rest retrieved from reference TRBV5-5 and TRBJ1-1, is DAGVTQSPTHLIKTRGQQVTLRCSPISGHKSVSWYQQVLGQGPQFIFQYYEKEERGRGNFPDRFSARQFPNYSSELNVNALLLGDSALYLCASSFIEGGTEAFFGQGTRLTVV.

The rearrangement links TRBV19 to TRBJ1-2, with 9 bases lining up with TRBD1. V lost 1 base to trimming and J lost 1 base; unmatched junction nucleotides: 4. Looked up from germline, CDR1 is LNHDA and CDR2 is SQIVND (reference sequence). This CDR3 has 16 residues. The CDR3 region is CASSIAGTGNNYGYTF. CDR3 in DNA: TGTGCCAGTAGTATAGCCGGGACAGGGAATAACTATGGCTACACCTTC.

This clone was recorded only once. The chain links TRBV30 to TRBJ2-1; D unresolved. Trimming cost V 1 base and J 6 bases, with 4 bases left between them. The CDR3 spans 11 residues. In germline, CDR1 is GTSNPN, CDR2 SVGIG (reference sequence). The CDR3 loop reads CAWSALNEQFF. The CDR3 DNA sequence: TGTGCCTGGAGTGCCCTCAATGAGCAGTTCTTC.

This clone occurred once. The chain couples TRBV6-6 to TRBJ1-1, with TRBD1 as a possible D gene (6 bases). The CDR3 has 16 residues. The V and J ends lost 0 bases and 4 bases respectively, with 15 bases between them. Per the germline V gene, CDR1 is MNHNY and CDR2 is SVGAGI (reference sequence). This CDR3 is CASSYSTGAWGTEAFF. The CDR3 nucleotides read TGTGCCAGCAGTTACTCGACGGGGGCATGGGGCACTGAAGCTTTCTTT.

The chain combines TRBV6-6 with TRBJ1-6; 9 bases align to TRBD1. Germline CDR1 reads MNHNY; CDR2 reads SVGAGI (reference sequence). Trimming at V came to 5 bases and at J to 9 bases, leaving 5 bases not matched to a gene. The CDR3 sequence is 14 residues long. CDR3 DNA sequence: TGTGCCAGCAGTAACAGGGGGCGTCGTTCACCCCTCCACTTT. Its protein is CASSNRGRRSPLHF.

The chain joins TRBV5-4 to TRBJ2-2, with 7 bases identical to TRBD1. The CDR3 loop spans 15 amino acids. V dropped 5 bases and J dropped 2; count of bases not matched to a gene: 6. The germline V gene encodes CDR1 SGHNT and CDR2 YYREEE (reference sequence). The CDR3 DNA reads TGTGCCAGCAGTGCCGGGACAGTTAACACCGGGGAGCTGTTTTTT. Protein sequence: CASSAGTVNTGELFF. The whole variable domain, remainder taken from reference TRBV5-4 and TRBJ2-2, is ETGVTQSPTHLIKTRGQQVTLRCSSQSGHNTVSWYQQALGQGPQFIFQYYREEENGRGNFPPRFSGLQFPNYSSELNVNALELDDSALYLCASSAGTVNTGELFFGEGSRLTVL.

The V and J genes are TRBV18 and TRBJ2-6; 16 bases are shared with TRBD2. The CDR3 contains 22 residues. The V gene end was trimmed by 0 bases and the J gene end by 0 bases; junction bases not matched to a gene: 8. CDR1 is KGHSH and CDR2 is LQKENI in the germline V gene. The CDR3 here is CASSPPGTSGRAQISGANVLTF. DNA for the CDR3: TGTGCCAGCTCACCACCCGGGACTAGCGGGAGGGCACAGATCTCTGGGGCCAACGTCCTGACTTTC. The full variable domain, rest sourced from reference TRBV18 and TRBJ2-6, is NAGVMQNPRHLVRRRGQEARLRCSPMKGHSHVYWYRQLPEEGLKFMVYLQKENIIDESGMPKERFSAEFPKEGPSILRIQQVVRGDSAAYFCASSPPGTSGRAQISGANVLTFGAGSRLTVL.

This clone was observed once. V usage is TRBV18 and J usage is TRBJ2-6; 8 bases are shared with TRBD1. V shed 6 bases, J shed 3 bases, and the junction held 16 bases outside the gene matches. The CDR3 totals 19 residues. CDR1 is KGHSH and CDR2 is LQKENI in the germline V gene. Written as DNA, the CDR3 is TGTGCCAGCTCGGAGACCTGGGGCAGGGGGCTCGGTGGGGCCAACGTCCTGACTTTC. Its protein product is CASSETWGRGLGGANVLTF. The whole variable domain, filled in from reference TRBV18 and TRBJ2-6, reads NAGVMQNPRHLVRRRGQEARLRCSPMKGHSHVYWYRQLPEEGLKFMVYLQKENIIDESGMPKERFSAEFPKEGPSILRIQQVVRGDSAAYFCASSETWGRGLGGANVLTFGAGSRLTVL.

This CDR3 is CASSYRTDQPQHF. The CDR3 region has the DNA TGTGCCAGCAGCTATCGGACAGATCAGCCCCAGCATTTT. The chain employs TRBV5-5 and TRBJ1-5; possible D gene TRBD1, 6 bases. V gave up 3 bases and J gave up 5 bases, with 9 bases separating them. CDR1 and CDR2 from the germline V gene are SGHKS and YYEKEE (reference sequence). There are 13 residues in the CDR3.

The DNA for the CDR3 is TGTGCCAGCAGCTTAGGTGGCAGAAACAATGAGCAGTTCTTC. This translates into CASSLGGRNNEQFF. This sequence joins TRBV11-2 and TRBJ2-1; D remains unclear. This CDR3 spans 14 amino acids. Trimming took off 1 base at V and 5 bases at J, with 9 bases between the two ends. Germline V gives CDR1 SGHAT, CDR2 FQNNGV.

The chain carries TRBV11-3 and TRBJ2-2; D ambiguous. Per germline, CDR1 SGHNT and CDR2 YENEEA. V was shortened by 0 bases and J by 4 bases, with 6 bases between the two germline ends. The CDR3 has 14 amino acids. The CDR3 protein is CASSLDWSTGELFF. The CDR3 DNA follows: TGTGCCAGCAGCTTAGATTGGAGCACCGGGGAGCTGTTTTTT.

This clone has more than one count but fewer than ten. The chain combines TRBV10-3 with TRBJ1-3; 9 bases fit TRBD1. This CDR3 region has 18 residues. In germline, CDR1 is ENHRY, CDR2 SYGVKD. After removal of 10 bases from V and 0 bases from J, the junction contained 16 bases not matched to a gene. The CDR3 here is CATLKGTGRTGSGNTIYF. The CDR3 coding sequence is TGTGCCACACTCAAAGGGACAGGGAGAACCGGCTCTGGAAACACCATATATTTT.

The rearrangement links TRBV5-5 to TRBJ2-6; D is unclear. The germline V and J ends were trimmed by 0 bases and 0 bases, with 4 bases remaining between them. The CDR3 spans 15 residues. The germline V gene encodes CDR1 SGHKS and CDR2 YYEKEE (reference sequence). CDR3 nucleotides: TGTGCCAGCAGCTTGGGGCCCTCTGGGGCCAACGTCCTGACTTTC. As protein: CASSLGPSGANVLTF.

V and J are TRBV18 and TRBJ1-5, with D possibly being TRBD1 (6 bases). The CDR3 is 16 residues long. CDR1 KGHSH and CDR2 LQKENI come from the germline V gene. V lost 3 bases, J lost 7 bases, and 19 bases lay in between. CDR3 bases: TGTGCCAGCTCACCCTCCCCGGGGGGCGCCGGCCAGCCCCAGCATTTT. Protein: CASSPSPGGAGQPQHF.

The rearrangement links TRBV7-9 to TRBJ2-7; 10 nucleotides align to TRBD2. Germline CDR1 and CDR2: SEHNR and FQNEAQ (reference sequence). The CDR3 extends over 16 amino acids. The V segment lost 1 base and the J segment 4 bases; nucleotides outside the gene matches: 7. The CDR3 here is CASSLDGASGGYEQYF. DNA for the CDR3: TGTGCCAGCAGCTTAGATGGCGCTAGCGGGGGTTACGAGCAGTACTTC.

The genes are TRBV29-1 and TRBJ1-2; D gene unclear. Germline V lookup: CDR1 SQVTM, CDR2 ANQGSEA. This CDR3 has 13 residues. The ends were cut back, 7 bases at V and 0 bases at J, with 12 bases in the middle. CDR3 amino acids: CSAGRGANYGYTF. In DNA, the CDR3 is TGCAGCGCCGGCCGGGGTGCTAACTATGGCTACACCTTC.

The V call is TRBV11-1, the J call TRBJ2-5; D might be TRBD1 (6 bases). The end of the DNA fits TRBJ2-7 better, so the J call may be wrong. Germline-derived CDR1 and CDR2 are SGHAT and FQDESV (reference sequence). CDR3 length: 15 amino acids. The CDR3 DNA is TGTGCCAGCAGTCAACCGGGACAAGGCTCCTACGAGCAGTACTTC. It yields the protein CASSQPGQGSYEQYF.